This is a list of T cell receptor beta chains from one sample in a study of somatic mutations in cytotoxic T cells in rheumatoid arthritis. Clones were sequenced by immunoSEQ multiplex PCR, and TCRdb holds only the in-frame ones, with some missing. The sample shows under 15,000 clones, 70% to 85% of them seen only once. The specimen sequenced was CD8+ T cells sorted from blood. The receptors derive from a man in his 70s in good health. The CDR3 runs from the conserved cysteine through the conserved F or W. A D gene is named only where the DNA matches it firmly. The size entry is marked missing in some rows and otherwise reads once, few, many or a size class.

size: -
V: TRBV27
J: TRBJ2-7
D: TRBD2
DNA: TGTGCCAGCAGTTTAGGGGGCGGGGGGATATACGAGCAGTACTTC
CDR3: CASSLGGGGIYEQYF

size: -
V: TRBV27
J: TRBJ1-2
D: TRBD1
DNA: TGTGCCAGCAAAGGGACAGGGGGACCTAACTATGGCTACACCTTC
CDR3: CASKGTGGPNYGYTF

size: once
V: TRBV9
J: TRBJ1-1
D: -
DNA: TGTGCCAGCAGCGTAGGAGAAATGAACACTGAAGCTTTCTTT
CDR3: CASSVGEMNTEAFF

size: once
V: TRBV28
J: TRBJ2-1
D: -
DNA: TGTGCCAGCAGTTTGACTAGATACAATGAGCAGTTCTTC
CDR3: CASSLTRYNEQFF

size: -
V: TRBV19
J: TRBJ2-1
D: TRBD2
DNA: TGTGCCAGTAGTATAGGGGGCGGGAGGGCCATCAATGAGCAGTTCTTC
CDR3: CASSIGGGRAINEQFF

size: few
V: TRBV6-4
J: TRBJ2-3
D: TRBD2
DNA: TGTGCCAGCAGTTTAGCGGGAGAGGCAGATACGCAGTATTTT
CDR3: CASSLAGEADTQYF

size: few
V: TRBV10-2
J: TRBJ2-7
D: -
DNA: TGCGCCAGCAGCAACCCGGACCTTTACGAGCAGTACTTC
CDR3: CASSNPDLYEQYF

size: few
V: TRBV19
J: TRBJ2-3
D: -
DNA: TGTGCCAGTAGTATGGGGCAAAGGGGGGTCACAGATACGCAGTATTTT
CDR3: CASSMGQRGVTDTQYF

size: few
V: TRBV27
J: TRBJ1-2
D: -
DNA: TGTGCCAGCAGTTTAGGACACTCAGGGGCAGGGCTGGTGGGCTACACCTTC
CDR3: CASSLGHSGAGLVGYTF

size: -
V: TRBV10-1
J: TRBJ2-7
D: -
DNA: TGCGCCAGGATGCGGGGGACAGACTACGAGCAGTACTTC
CDR3: CARMRGTDYEQYF

size: -
V: TRBV14
J: TRBJ2-3
D: TRBD2
DNA: TGTGCCAGCAGCTCTGGGACTAGCGGGAGTAGCACAGATACGCAGTATTTT
CDR3: CASSSGTSGSSTDTQYF

size: -
V: TRBV9
J: TRBJ1-1
D: TRBD1
DNA: TGTGCCAGCAGCCCAGACAGGGGTGGAACTGAAGCTTTCTTT
CDR3: CASSPDRGGTEAFF

size: -
V: TRBV30
J: TRBJ2-1
D: -
DNA: TGTGCCTGGAAAGCCAGGTACAATGAGCAGTTCTTC
CDR3: CAWKARYNEQFF

size: -
V: TRBV5-1
J: TRBJ2-3
D: TRBD2
DNA: TGCGCCAGCGCCCTGCCGGGACTAGGGGGAGATACGCAGTATTTT
CDR3: CASALPGLGGDTQYF

size: few
V: TRBV7-6
J: TRBJ2-2
D: TRBD2
DNA: TGTGCCAGCAGCTTTGGGACTAGCGGTATCACCGGGGAGCTGTTTTTT
CDR3: CASSFGTSGITGELFF

size: -
V: TRBV28
J: TRBJ1-4
D: TRBD1
DNA: TGTGCCAGCAGTCCGACAGGGCCTAATGAAAAACTGTTTTTT
CDR3: CASSPTGPNEKLFF

size: -
V: TRBV19
J: TRBJ1-1
D: -
DNA: TGTGCCAGTAGCAGACGGGCCATGAACACTGAAGCTTTCTTT
CDR3: CASSRRAMNTEAFF

size: once
V: TRBV20-1
J: TRBJ1-2
D: -
DNA: TGCAGTGCTAGGGACCACGCTGGCTACACCTTC
CDR3: CSARDHAGYTF

size: -
V: TRBV27
J: TRBJ2-7
D: TRBD2
DNA: TGTGCCAGCAGTCCCCGGGTGAGCGGGGGGTTCTACGAGCAGTACTTC
CDR3: CASSPRVSGGFYEQYF

size: -
V: TRBV7-9
J: TRBJ2-7
D: -
DNA: TGTGCCAGCAGCCCCTCCTCTCGGAACGAGCAGTACTTC
CDR3: CASSPSSRNEQYF

size: -
V: TRBV4-3
J: TRBJ2-1
D: -
DNA: TGCGCCAGCAGCCTAGGATATGGGTACCACAATGAGCAGTTCTTC
CDR3: CASSLGYGYHNEQFF

size: few
V: TRBV30
J: TRBJ1-2
D: -
DNA: TGTGCCTGGAGTTCCGGGACGGGATATGGCTACACCTTC
CDR3: CAWSSGTGYGYTF

size: -
V: TRBV27
J: TRBJ2-3
D: -
DNA: TGTGCCAGCAGTCTATTTTTTCCTGGGGGCACAGATACGCAGTATTTT
CDR3: CASSLFFPGGTDTQYF

size: -
V: TRBV19
J: TRBJ2-1
D: -
DNA: TGTGCCAGTAGTATGACGAGGGTAGCCTACAATGAGCAGTTCTTC
CDR3: CASSMTRVAYNEQFF

size: -
V: TRBV5-6
J: TRBJ1-5
D: TRBD1
DNA: TGTGCCAGCAGTTCGGGACAGGGAAACAATCAGCCCCAGCATTTT
CDR3: CASSSGQGNNQPQHF

size: once
V: TRBV7-9
J: TRBJ2-1
D: -
DNA: TGTGCCAGCAGCCCCGGACTAAACGATGAGCAGTTCTTC
CDR3: CASSPGLNDEQFF

size: -
V: TRBV28
J: TRBJ2-1
D: -
DNA: TGTGCCAGCAGTTTGGCCCGCGACCCCAGATCCTACAATGAGCAGTTCTTC
CDR3: CASSLARDPRSYNEQFF

size: -
V: TRBV7-2
J: TRBJ2-7
D: TRBD2
DNA: TGTGCCAGCAGCTTAGCGCTAATTGTGCTAGCGGGGGGCTACGAGCAGTACTTC
CDR3: CASSLALIVLAGGYEQYF

size: medium-sized
V: TRBV19
J: TRBJ1-2
D: -
DNA: TGTGCCTTCTCGGACAGTGTCGGGGGCTACACCTTC
CDR3: CAFSDSVGGYTF

size: once
V: TRBV25-1
J: TRBJ2-7
D: -
DNA: TGTGCCAGCAGTTCCCTGCTCCCCTACGAGCAGTACTTC
CDR3: CASSSLLPYEQYF

size: few
V: TRBV19
J: TRBJ2-7
D: TRBD1
DNA: TGTGCCAGTAGTATACCCCTGGGACAGGGGGCTGGGGAGCAGTACTTC
CDR3: CASSIPLGQGAGEQYF

size: -
V: TRBV7-2
J: TRBJ2-1
D: TRBD2
DNA: TGTGCCAGCAGCTTAACAAGCGGGGTCTACAATGAGCAGTTCTTC
CDR3: CASSLTSGVYNEQFF

size: -
V: TRBV19
J: TRBJ2-1
D: TRBD2
DNA: TGTGCCAGTTCACTAGCGGGAGGGCCTTACAATGAGCAGTTCTTC
CDR3: CASSLAGGPYNEQFF

size: -
V: TRBV5-6
J: TRBJ1-1
D: -
DNA: TGTGCCAGCAGCTTGGGGGGTCTGAACACTGAAGCTTTCTTT
CDR3: CASSLGGLNTEAFF

size: -
V: TRBV10-3
J: TRBJ2-4
D: -
DNA: TGTGCCATCAGTGAGCCTAGCGAAGGCGCCAAAAACATTCAGTACTTC
CDR3: CAISEPSEGAKNIQYF

size: -
V: TRBV27
J: TRBJ1-2
D: -
DNA: TGTGCCAGCAGTTTATCAGGGAGCTTCTATGGCTACACCTTC
CDR3: CASSLSGSFYGYTF

size: -
V: TRBV19
J: TRBJ2-1
D: -
DNA: TGTGCCAGTAGTATAGCCCCCCTCACCCCTAATGAGCAGTTCTTC
CDR3: CASSIAPLTPNEQFF

size: -
V: TRBV7-2
J: TRBJ2-5
D: -
DNA: TGTGCCAGCAGCCTACAGGGCCAAGTCGGGGAGACCCAGTACTTC
CDR3: CASSLQGQVGETQYF

size: once
V: TRBV5-6
J: TRBJ2-2
D: -
DNA: TGTGCCAGCAGCTTGGTAGTTAACACCGGGGAGCTGTTTTTT
CDR3: CASSLVVNTGELFF

size: -
V: TRBV29-1
J: TRBJ2-5
D: -
DNA: TGCAGCGTTTTAGAGTCTAGGGGAGAGACCCAGTACTTC
CDR3: CSVLESRGETQYF

size: few
V: TRBV5-8
J: TRBJ2-7
D: TRBD2
DNA: TGTGCCAGCAGCTTGAGTGGGACTAGCGGCTCCTACGAGCAGTACTTC
CDR3: CASSLSGTSGSYEQYF

size: -
V: TRBV7-9
J: TRBJ2-2
D: -
DNA: TGTGCCAGCAGGGGTGAGACGAACACCGGGGAGCTGTTTTTT
CDR3: CASRGETNTGELFF

size: -
V: TRBV6-5
J: TRBJ1-6
D: -
DNA: TGTGCCAGCAGTTACTCGATGCGGGGGGTCGGCTCACCCCTCCACTTT
CDR3: CASSYSMRGVGSPLHF

size: -
V: TRBV30
J: TRBJ2-7
D: -
DNA: TGTGCCTGGAGTCCTCTCCCTCAGGACGAGCAGTACTTC
CDR3: CAWSPLPQDEQYF

size: -
V: TRBV5-6
J: TRBJ1-1
D: -
DNA: TGTGCCAGCAGTCCCTTCCCGGGGGCGGACACTGAAGCTTTCTTT
CDR3: CASSPFPGADTEAFF

size: -
V: TRBV5-6
J: TRBJ2-5
D: -
DNA: TGTGCCAGCAGCTTGTCAGGCTCGGGGATGGAGACCCAGTACTTC
CDR3: CASSLSGSGMETQYF

size: -
V: TRBV5-5
J: TRBJ1-5
D: -
DNA: TGTGCCAGCAGCTTGGGGCAGGGAGGGGCCCAGCATTTT
CDR3: CASSLGQGGAQHF

size: -
V: TRBV28
J: TRBJ2-3
D: TRBD2
DNA: TGTGCCAGCAGTTTCCCGACTAGCGGGAGACCCACAGATACGCAGTATTTT
CDR3: CASSFPTSGRPTDTQYF

size: -
V: TRBV5-6
J: TRBJ1-1
D: -
DNA: TGTGCCAGCAGCTTGGTTTTTCACGACTCCGTCACTGAAGCTTTCTTT
CDR3: CASSLVFHDSVTEAFF

size: -
V: TRBV19
J: TRBJ1-1
D: -
DNA: TGTGCCAGTAGTATAGATCCCCCGGGACGGGCGAACACTGAAGCTTTCTTT
CDR3: CASSIDPPGRANTEAFF

size: -
V: TRBV19
J: TRBJ1-5
D: -
DNA: TGTGCCAGTAGTATGGGTCAACGGAGCAATCAGCCCCAGCATTTT
CDR3: CASSMGQRSNQPQHF

size: -
V: TRBV5-4
J: TRBJ2-5
D: TRBD2
DNA: TGTGCCAGCAGCTTGGGGGGACTAGCGCGTATTCCTCAAGAGACCCAGTACTTC
CDR3: CASSLGGLARIPQETQYF

size: -
V: TRBV5-6
J: TRBJ1-1
D: -
DNA: TGTGCCAGCAGCCCGGGGAGGGGGTCGAACACTGAAGCTTTCTTT
CDR3: CASSPGRGSNTEAFF

size: -
V: TRBV13
J: TRBJ1-2
D: -
DNA: TGTGCCAGCAGTTACTCCGGACAGACTCGTAACTATGGCTACACCTTC
CDR3: CASSYSGQTRNYGYTF

size: -
V: TRBV6-1
J: TRBJ2-3
D: -
DNA: TGTGCCAGCAGTTCAGCGGGTCCCGGCACAGATACGCAGTATTTT
CDR3: CASSSAGPGTDTQYF

size: -
V: TRBV7-9
J: TRBJ2-7
D: -
DNA: TGTGCCAGCAGCTTAGGTGGAGGGTACAACGAGCAGTACTTC
CDR3: CASSLGGGYNEQYF